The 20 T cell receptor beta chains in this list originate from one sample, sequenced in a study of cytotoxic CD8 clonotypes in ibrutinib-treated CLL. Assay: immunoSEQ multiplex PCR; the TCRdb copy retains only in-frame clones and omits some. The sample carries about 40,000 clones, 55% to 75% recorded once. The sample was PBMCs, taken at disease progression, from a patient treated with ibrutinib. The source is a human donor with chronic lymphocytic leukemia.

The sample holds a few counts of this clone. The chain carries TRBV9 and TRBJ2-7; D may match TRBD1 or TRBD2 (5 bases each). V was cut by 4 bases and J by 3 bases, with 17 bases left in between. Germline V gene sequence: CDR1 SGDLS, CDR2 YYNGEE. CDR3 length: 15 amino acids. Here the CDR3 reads CASSLTVGTGYEQYF. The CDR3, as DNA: TGTGCCAGCAGCCTAACGGTCGGGACCGGCTACGAGCAGTACTTC.

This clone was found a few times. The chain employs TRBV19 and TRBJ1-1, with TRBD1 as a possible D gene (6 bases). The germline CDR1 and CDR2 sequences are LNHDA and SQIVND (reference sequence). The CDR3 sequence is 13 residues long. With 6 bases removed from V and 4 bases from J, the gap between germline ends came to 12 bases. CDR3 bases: TGTGCCAGTAGACAGGGTCCGGGCACTGAAGCTTTCTTT. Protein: CASRQGPGTEAFF.

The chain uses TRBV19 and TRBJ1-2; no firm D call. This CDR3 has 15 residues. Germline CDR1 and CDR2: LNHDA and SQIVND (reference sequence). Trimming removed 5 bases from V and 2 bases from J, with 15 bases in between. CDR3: CASSLKVDRNYGYTF. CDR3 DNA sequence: TGTGCCAGTAGTTTAAAAGTCGACCGAAACTATGGCTACACCTTC.

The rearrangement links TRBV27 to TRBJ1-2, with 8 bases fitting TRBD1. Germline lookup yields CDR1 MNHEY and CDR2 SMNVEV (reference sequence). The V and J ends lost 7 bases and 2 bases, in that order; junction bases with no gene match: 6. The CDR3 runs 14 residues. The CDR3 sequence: CASKIQGENYGYTF. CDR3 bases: TGTGCCAGCAAAATACAGGGGGAAAACTATGGCTACACCTTC.

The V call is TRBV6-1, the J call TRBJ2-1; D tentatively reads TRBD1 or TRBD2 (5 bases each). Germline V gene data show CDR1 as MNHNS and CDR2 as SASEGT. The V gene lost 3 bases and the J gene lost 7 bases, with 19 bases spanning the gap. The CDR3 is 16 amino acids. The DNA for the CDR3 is TGTGCCAGCAGTGAGTCACCTCCTGCCTGGGGGAATGAGCAGTTCTTC. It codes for CASSESPPAWGNEQFF.

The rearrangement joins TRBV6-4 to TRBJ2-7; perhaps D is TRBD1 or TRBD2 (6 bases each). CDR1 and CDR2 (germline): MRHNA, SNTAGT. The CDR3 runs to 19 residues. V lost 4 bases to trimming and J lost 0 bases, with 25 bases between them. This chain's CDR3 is CASSVLGTGAPNYSYEQYF. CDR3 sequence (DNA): TGTGCCAGCAGTGTTCTTGGAACGGGGGCACCAAATTACTCCTACGAGCAGTACTTC.

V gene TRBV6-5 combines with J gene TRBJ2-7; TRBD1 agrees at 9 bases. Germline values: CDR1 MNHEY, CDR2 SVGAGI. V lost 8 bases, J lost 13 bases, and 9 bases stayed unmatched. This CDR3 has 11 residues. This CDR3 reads CASLTRDRAYF. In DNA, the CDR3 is TGTGCCAGCCTGACCAGGGACAGGGCATACTTC.

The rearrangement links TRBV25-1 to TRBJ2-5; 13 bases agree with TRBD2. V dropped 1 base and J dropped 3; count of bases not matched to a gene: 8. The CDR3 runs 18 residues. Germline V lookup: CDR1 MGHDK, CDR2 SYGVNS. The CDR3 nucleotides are TGTGCCAGCAGTGAATCACTAGCGGGAGGGAGCGGGGAAGAGACCCAGTACTTC. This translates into CASSESLAGGSGEETQYF.

CDR3 sequence: CASSVRGDEQYF. CDR3 nucleotides: TGTGCCAGCAGCGTACGAGGGGACGAGCAGTACTTC. The chain has TRBV7-9 and TRBJ2-7; D assignment may be TRBD1 or TRBD2 (5 bases each). CDR1 and CDR2 (germline): SEHNR, FQNEAQ (reference sequence). The CDR3 is 12 residues long. V shed 5 bases and J shed 5 bases, with 10 bases lying between them.

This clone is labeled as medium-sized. This CDR3 is CASSSRGGSGANVLTF. The CDR3 DNA is TGTGCCAGCAGCTCCCGGGGGGGATCTGGGGCCAACGTCCTGACTTTC. The chain is built from TRBV7-9 and TRBJ2-6, with 8 bases fitting TRBD2. After removal of 4 bases from V and 1 base from J, the junction contained 3 bases not matched to a gene. Germline loops: CDR1 SEHNR, CDR2 FQNEAQ (reference sequence). The CDR3 length is 16 residues. Filled out from reference TRBV7-9 and TRBJ2-6, the complete variable domain reads DTGVSQNPRHKITKRGQNVTFRCDPISEHNRLYWYRQTLGQGPEFLTYFQNEAQLEKSRLLSDRFSAERPKGSFSTLEIQRTEQGDSAMYLCASSSRGGSGANVLTFGAGSRLTVL.

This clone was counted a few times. CDR3 loop: CSVDQGYEQFF. The CDR3 region has the DNA TGCAGCGTTGACCAGGGCTATGAGCAGTTCTTC. The V call is TRBV29-1, the J call TRBJ2-1; tentative D call: TRBD1 (5 bases). Trimming took 3 bases from V and 8 from J, leaving 8 bases between them. Germline V gene data show CDR1 as SQVTM and CDR2 as ANQGSEA. This CDR3 is built from 11 residues.

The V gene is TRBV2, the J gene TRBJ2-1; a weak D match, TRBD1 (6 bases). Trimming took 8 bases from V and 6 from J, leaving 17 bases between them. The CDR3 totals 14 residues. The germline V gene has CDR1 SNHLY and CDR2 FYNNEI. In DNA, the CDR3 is TGTGCCAGCTCCCGGGACATCATAACCAATGAGCAGTTCTTC. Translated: CASSRDIITNEQFF.

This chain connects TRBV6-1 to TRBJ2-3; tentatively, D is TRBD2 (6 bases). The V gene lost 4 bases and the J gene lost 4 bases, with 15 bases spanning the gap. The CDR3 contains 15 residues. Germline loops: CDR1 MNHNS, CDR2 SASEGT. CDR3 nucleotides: TGTGCCAGCAGTGTAGTGGGGGGTCGGTCAGATACGCAGTATTTT. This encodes CASSVVGGRSDTQYF.

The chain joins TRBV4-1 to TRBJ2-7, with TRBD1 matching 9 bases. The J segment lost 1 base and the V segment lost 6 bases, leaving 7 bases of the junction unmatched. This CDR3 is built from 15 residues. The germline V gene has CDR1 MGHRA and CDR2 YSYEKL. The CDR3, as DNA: TGCGCCAGCAGTCTCGGGACAGGGTTGTCCTACGAGCAGTACTTC. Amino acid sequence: CASSLGTGLSYEQYF.

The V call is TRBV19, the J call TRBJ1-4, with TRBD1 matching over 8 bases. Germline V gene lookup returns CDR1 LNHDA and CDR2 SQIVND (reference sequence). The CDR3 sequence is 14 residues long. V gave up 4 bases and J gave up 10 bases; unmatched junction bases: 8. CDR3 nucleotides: TGTGCCAGTAGTAACCCGGGACAGGTCGGAAAACTGTTTTTT. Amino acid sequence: CASSNPGQVGKLFF.

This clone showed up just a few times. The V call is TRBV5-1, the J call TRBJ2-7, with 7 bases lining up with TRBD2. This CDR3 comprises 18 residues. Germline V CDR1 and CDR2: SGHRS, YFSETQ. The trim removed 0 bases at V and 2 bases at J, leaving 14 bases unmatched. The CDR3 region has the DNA TGCGCCAGCAGCTTGGTGGCTAGTCGGGGGACTATTACCTACGAGCAGTACTTC. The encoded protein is CASSLVASRGTITYEQYF.

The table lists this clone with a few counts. The CDR3 DNA reads TGTGCCAGCTCCCCTGTGGGCAATGAGCAGTTCTTC. Its protein product is CASSPVGNEQFF. The chain is built from TRBV18 and TRBJ2-1, with D unclear. Germline values: CDR1 KGHSH, CDR2 LQKENI. Trimming cost V 6 bases and J 6 bases, with 9 bases left between them. The CDR3 loop spans 12 amino acids.

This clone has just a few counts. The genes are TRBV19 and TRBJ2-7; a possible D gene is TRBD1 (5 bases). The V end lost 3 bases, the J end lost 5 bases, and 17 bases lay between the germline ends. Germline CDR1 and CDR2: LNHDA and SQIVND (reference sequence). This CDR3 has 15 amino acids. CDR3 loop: CASSILGERGHEQYF. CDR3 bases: TGTGCCAGTAGTATTCTAGGGGAACGTGGGCACGAGCAGTACTTC. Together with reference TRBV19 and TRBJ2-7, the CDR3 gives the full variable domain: DGGITQSPKYLFRKEGQNVTLSCEQNLNHDAMYWYRQDPGQGLRLIYYSQIVNDFQKGDIAEGYSVSREKKESFPLTVTSAQKNPTAFYLCASSILGERGHEQYFGPGTRLTVT.

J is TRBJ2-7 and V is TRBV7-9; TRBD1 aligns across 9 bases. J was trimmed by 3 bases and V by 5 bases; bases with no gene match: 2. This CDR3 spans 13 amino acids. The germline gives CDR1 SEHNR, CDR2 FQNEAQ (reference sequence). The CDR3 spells CASSKGQGYEQYF. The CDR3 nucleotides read TGTGCCAGCAGCAAGGGACAGGGCTACGAGCAGTACTTC.

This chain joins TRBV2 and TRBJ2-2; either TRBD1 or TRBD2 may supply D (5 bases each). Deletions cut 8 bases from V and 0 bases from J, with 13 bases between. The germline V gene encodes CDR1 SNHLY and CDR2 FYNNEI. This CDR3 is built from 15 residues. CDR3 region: CASFSGTANTGELFF. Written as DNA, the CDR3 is TGTGCCAGCTTCTCCGGGACGGCGAACACCGGGGAGCTGTTTTTT.